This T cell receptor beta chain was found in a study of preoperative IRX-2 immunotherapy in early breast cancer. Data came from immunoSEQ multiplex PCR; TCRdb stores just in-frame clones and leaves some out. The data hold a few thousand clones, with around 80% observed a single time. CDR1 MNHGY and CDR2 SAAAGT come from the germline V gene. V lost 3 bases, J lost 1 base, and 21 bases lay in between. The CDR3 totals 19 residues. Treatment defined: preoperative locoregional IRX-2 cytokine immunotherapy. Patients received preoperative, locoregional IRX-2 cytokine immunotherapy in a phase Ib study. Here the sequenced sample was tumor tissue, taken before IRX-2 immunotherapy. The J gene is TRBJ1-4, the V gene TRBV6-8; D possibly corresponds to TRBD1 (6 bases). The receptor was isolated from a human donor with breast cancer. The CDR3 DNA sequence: TGTGCCAGCAGTTATCCCCCACACAGGGAAGAAGGAACTAATGAAAAACTGTTTTTT. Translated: CASSYPPHREEGTNEKLFF.